A single sample is the source of the 8 T cell receptor beta chains below, sequenced in a study of blood T cell repertoires in COVID-19. Data came from immunoSEQ multiplex PCR; TCRdb stores just in-frame clones and leaves some out. Of some 70,000 clones in the sample, around 84% were seen once. Material for sequencing was peripheral blood. The receptors derive from a woman in her 70s with acute or convalescent COVID-19.

The V gene is TRBV5-1, the J gene TRBJ2-7, with D uncertain. The CDR3 runs to 16 residues. Looked up from germline, CDR1 is SGHRS and CDR2 is YFSETQ. Trimming stripped 0 bases from V and 0 bases from J, with 13 bases between. The CDR3 sequence is CASSLGDPNFSYEQYF. CDR3 coding DNA: TGCGCCAGCAGCTTGGGAGATCCTAACTTCTCCTACGAGCAGTACTTC.

This clone showed up just a few times. V usage is TRBV4-3 and J usage is TRBJ1-4, with 7 bases lining up with TRBD1. This CDR3 has 15 residues. Per germline, CDR1 LGHNA and CDR2 YSLEER. The ends lost 1 base at V and 4 bases at J; junction bases unmatched: 3. The chain's CDR3 is CASSQGQGDNEKLFF. CDR3 DNA sequence: TGCGCCAGCAGCCAAGGACAGGGAGATAATGAAAAACTGTTTTTT.

The V gene is TRBV6-2 or TRBV6-3, the J gene TRBJ1-5; no firm D call. Per germline, CDR1 MNHEY and CDR2 SVGEGT. The ends were cut back, 0 bases at V and 5 bases at J, with 11 bases in the middle. CDR3 length: 15 amino acids. This chain's CDR3 is CASSYSNQRYQPQHF. The CDR3, as DNA: TGTGCCAGCAGTTACTCGAATCAGCGGTATCAGCCCCAGCATTTT.

This clone was observed once. V is TRBV27 and J is TRBJ1-3; no clear D gene. The CDR3 runs 13 residues. The V end lost 5 bases, the J end lost 9 bases, and 14 bases lay between the germline ends. Germline V gene lookup returns CDR1 MNHEY and CDR2 SMNVEV (reference sequence). The CDR3 sequence is CASSPRPGGTIYF. DNA of the CDR3: TGTGCCAGCAGTCCCCGTCCTGGAGGCACCATATATTTT.

The chain is built from TRBV10-2 and TRBJ1-6; 9 bases are shared with TRBD1. The V and J ends lost 8 bases and 3 bases, in that order; junction bases with no gene match: 5. CDR1 and CDR2 (germline): WSHSY, SAAADI. The CDR3 loop spans 15 amino acids. The CDR3 reads CASSGTGNYNSPLHF. The CDR3 bases are TGCGCCAGCTCGGGGACAGGGAACTATAATTCACCCCTCCACTTT.

The V call is TRBV10-3, the J call TRBJ2-5, with a possible D match to TRBD2 (5 bases). Germline V gene sequence: CDR1 ENHRY, CDR2 SYGVKD. CDR3 length: 14 amino acids. V was trimmed by 0 bases and J by 4 bases, leaving 9 bases between them. The CDR3 nucleotides read TGTGCCATCAGTGAGTCGAGGGTAAGAGAGACCCAGTACTTC. Translated: CAISESRVRETQYF.

The sample holds one count of this clone. The chain is built from TRBV9 and TRBJ1-2; the D is unclear. CDR3 length: 13 amino acids. The germline gives CDR1 SGDLS, CDR2 YYNGEE. V shed 0 bases and J shed 5 bases, with 8 bases lying between them. CDR3 residues: CASSVDQLYGYTF. CDR3 sequence (DNA): TGTGCCAGCAGCGTAGACCAACTTTATGGCTACACCTTC.

The chain has TRBV30 and TRBJ1-2; the D gene is possibly TRBD1 (5 bases). The CDR3 has 14 amino acids. The germline V gene has CDR1 GTSNPN and CDR2 SVGIG (reference sequence). Trimming shortened V by 0 bases and J by 5 bases, and 13 bases separated the two germline ends. CDR3 residues: CAWSVLGGGYGYTF. Here the CDR3 DNA reads TGTGCCTGGAGTGTACTGGGGGGGGGTTATGGCTACACCTTC.